Sequencing of this T cell receptor (beta chain) was carried out in a study of post-analysis software for immune sequencing data (dated by TCRdb to the mid-2010s). In the study overall: Recorded disease courses included relapsing-remitting, secondary progressive and progressive-relapsing multiple sclerosis, with some patients lacking subtype annotation. A subset of samples was prepared in parallel using single-end sample barcoding, then pooled and co-amplified after Illumina adapter ligation. The multiple sclerosis patient repertoires were compared with about a dozen previously published healthy control repertoires from donors aged 6 to 25 years. Study-wide conclusions, independent of this receptor: Normalized Chao1 diversity was significantly lower in multiple sclerosis patients than controls, suggesting substantial peripheral T-cell clonal expansion. A handful of TRBV segments, including TRBV5-6, TRBV5-1 and TRBV20-1, were significantly more frequent in patients than controls. The control group was slightly older than the multiple sclerosis patient group. Direct clustering with F measure revealed strong co-clustering of samples prepared in the same batch, which led to a batch-effect correction.

To demonstrate the VDJtools post-analysis software, TCR beta repertoires were profiled from the peripheral blood of 13 young patients with multiple sclerosis. Multiple sclerosis patients were children and adolescents aged roughly 6 to 17 years. The method behind the library was PCR. The reads were generated on an Illumina HiSeq 2500. Unique molecular identifiers were incorporated into TCR beta cDNA libraries to reduce PCR and sequencing biases. Some 500,000 cDNA molecules were obtained for every 1 to 10 million input T cells, so each molecule roughly corresponded to one T cell. Patient libraries were prepared and sequenced with the same protocol used for the earlier healthy control dataset. Samples belonging to the same batch were prepared together, multiplexed and sequenced on a shared HiSeq lane. Turning to the authors' computational methods: Raw barcoded reads were processed with MIGEC, discarding single-read molecular identifier groups before consensus assembly and CDR3 extraction. Clonotype tables were post-analysed with VDJtools, and diversity was normalized by down-sampling all datasets to the smallest sample size. To correct batch-related cross-sample contamination, repertoire overlap clustering matched CDR3 amino acid sequences but not nucleotide sequences. TCRdb cleaned the public reads at Q25 with fastp, built clones with MiXCR and kept in-frame beta chains. Identical CDR3 proteins give one entry, which carries the most common genes and DNA. It is TCRdb's table, rather than the study itself, that gives the V and J calls and clone size. The table for this sample lists about 810,000 distinct CDR3 sequences; around 53% of them were counted only once. The top ten clonotypes cover about 4.5% of the sample.

This clonotype occurred a few times. Its antigen is not yet known. There are no base qualities to consult, and no much larger clone falls within one base. Trimmed from V: 0 bases; trimmed from J: 2 bases; junction bases lacking a gene match: 3. The germline V gene specifies SGDLS as CDR1 and YYNGEE as CDR2. The cysteine opens and the phenylalanine closes a CDR3 of 15 amino acids. Only the CDR3 DNA stays, 45 bases, in frame from base 1. The source is a girl aged 10 to 17 with multiple sclerosis. The V and J segments used are TRBV9 and TRBJ2-5; TRBD2 fits 8 bases in the junction. The sample taken for sequencing was blood. In nucleotide form, the sequence is TGTGCCAGCAGCGTAGCCGGGAGGGCTCAAGAGACCCAGTACTTC. It is translated as CASSVAGRAQETQYF. When the CDR3 is completed using the reference TRBV9 and TRBJ2-5 genes on either side, the full variable domain is DSGVTQTPKHLITATGQRVTLRCSPRSGDLSVYWYQQSLDQGLQFLIQYYNGEERAKGNILERFSAQQFPDLHSELNLSSLELGDSALYFCASSVAGRAQETQYFGPGTRLLVL.